Shown below are 15 T cell receptor beta chains from a single sample sequenced in a study of CD8+ T cells in alopecia areata. RNA, once extracted, was reverse transcribed into cDNA for use as the sequencing template. Profiled with immunoSEQ multiplex PCR; TCRdb holds only in-frame clones, not every one. The sample has tens of thousands of clones; 40% to 50% are singletons. The sample comprised NKG2D-low CD8+ T cells sorted from blood. These receptors originate from a human donor with alopecia areata.

This clone has just a few counts. The gene calls are TRBV7-2 and TRBJ1-1, with D perhaps matching TRBD1 (5 bases). Germline assignment: CDR1 SGHTA and CDR2 FQGNSA. V shed 0 bases and J shed 5 bases, with 10 bases lying between them. The CDR3 totals 14 residues. This CDR3 reads CASSLAWGTTEAFF. CDR3 nucleotides: TGTGCCAGCAGCTTAGCGTGGGGGACGACTGAAGCTTTCTTT. Using reference TRBV7-2 and TRBJ1-1 for the parts outside the CDR3, the full variable domain is GAGVSQSPSNKVTEKGKDVELRCDPISGHTALYWYRQSLGQGLEFLIYFQGNSAPDKSGLPSDRFSAERTGGSVSTLTIQRTQQEDSAVYLCASSLAWGTTEAFFGQGTRLTVV.

This chain joins TRBV4-1 and TRBJ2-7; tentatively, D is TRBD1 (5 bases). CDR3 size: 15 residues. Germline V CDR1 and CDR2: MGHRA, YSYEKL. V was cut by 0 bases and J by 2 bases, with 11 bases left in between. CDR3 protein: CASSQDWQGAYEQYF. CDR3 in DNA: TGCGCCAGCAGCCAAGATTGGCAGGGCGCCTACGAGCAGTACTTC.

This clone was detected a few times. CDR3 region: CASSAVAGGGYEQYF. The CDR3 bases are TGTGCCAGCAGTGCTGTAGCGGGAGGGGGCTACGAGCAGTACTTC. The chain employs TRBV28 and TRBJ2-7; TRBD2 matches at 11 bases. After removal of 5 bases from V and 3 bases from J, the junction contained 6 bases not matched to a gene. CDR1 and CDR2 from the germline V gene are MDHEN and SYDVKM. This CDR3 is built from 15 residues. Based on the CDR3 plus reference TRBV28 and TRBJ2-7, the full variable domain is DVKVTQSSRYLVKRTGEKVFLECVQDMDHENMFWYRQDPGLGLRLIYFSYDVKMKEKGDIPEGYSVSREKKERFSLILESASTNQTSMYLCASSAVAGGGYEQYFGPGTRLTVT.

Only a few counts were recorded for this clone. The V gene is TRBV7-9, the J gene TRBJ2-1; D not certain. V was shortened by 5 bases and J by 6 bases, with 8 bases between the two germline ends. The CDR3 extends over 12 amino acids. Germline V lookup: CDR1 SEHNR, CDR2 FQNEAQ (reference sequence). The CDR3 sequence: CASSTSINEQFF. The CDR3 DNA is TGTGCCAGCAGCACCTCTATCAATGAGCAGTTCTTC.

The CDR3 protein is CASSLGGSGQPQHF. The CDR3 region has the DNA TGTGCCAGCAGTTTAGGCGGGTCGGGGCAGCCCCAGCATTTT. The chain links TRBV27 to TRBJ1-5, with D unclear. Germline V lookup: CDR1 MNHEY, CDR2 SMNVEV (reference sequence). The CDR3 sequence is 14 residues long. Trimming removed 2 bases at V and 7 bases at J, with 12 bases between.

CDR3 DNA: TGCAGCGTCTACAGGGGGCACACCGGGGAGCTGTTTTTT. Its protein is CSVYRGHTGELFF. This rearrangement joins TRBV29-1 to TRBJ2-2, with 9 bases that match TRBD1. Trimming cost V 6 bases and J 3 bases; bases outside gene matches: 2. CDR3 size: 13 residues. Germline loops: CDR1 SQVTM, CDR2 ANQGSEA.

This clone was seen a single time. V gene TRBV6-5 combines with J gene TRBJ2-7; tentatively, D is TRBD2 (5 bases). The CDR3 loop spans 14 amino acids. Germline lookup yields CDR1 MNHEY and CDR2 SVGAGI. The V and J ends lost 2 bases and 0 bases respectively, with 8 bases between them. The CDR3 DNA sequence: TGTGCCAGCAGTTACCCGAGGGCCTCCTACGAGCAGTACTTC. Translated: CASSYPRASYEQYF.

The rearrangement uses TRBV10-3 and TRBJ2-7; 9 nucleotides match TRBD1. J lost 3 bases, V lost 10 bases, and 7 bases had no gene match. The CDR3 runs 13 residues. CDR1 and CDR2 from the germline V gene are ENHRY and SYGVKD. CDR3 loop: CATRDRVNYEQYF. DNA of the CDR3: TGTGCCACCCGGGACAGGGTAAACTACGAGCAGTACTTC.

In its sample, this clone was seen a few times. V and J are TRBV27 and TRBJ2-3; no definite D call. Germline CDR1 MNHEY, CDR2 SMNVEV (reference sequence). The CDR3 totals 14 residues. Trimming took 2 bases from V and 4 from J, leaving 10 bases between them. In nucleotides, the CDR3 is TGTGCCAGCAGTTTAATCCCCATGGCAGATACGCAGTATTTT. Its translation: CASSLIPMADTQYF.

In its sample, this clone was seen many times. The gene calls are TRBV28 and TRBJ2-3, with 8 bases fitting TRBD1. The CDR3 totals 17 residues. The V and J ends lost 6 bases and 8 bases, in that order; junction bases with no gene match: 19. Germline-derived CDR1 and CDR2 are MDHEN and SYDVKM. In DNA form, the CDR3 reads TGTGCCAGCAGCCCTCGGCCTGGGACAGGCGTGAGGAGTACGCAGTATTTT. Its protein is CASSPRPGTGVRSTQYF. The whole variable domain, remainder taken from reference TRBV28 and TRBJ2-3, is DVKVTQSSRYLVKRTGEKVFLECVQDMDHENMFWYRQDPGLGLRLIYFSYDVKMKEKGDIPEGYSVSREKKERFSLILESASTNQTSMYLCASSPRPGTGVRSTQYFGPGTRLTVL.

The gene calls are TRBV29-1 and TRBJ1-2; possible D gene TRBD1, 6 bases. The CDR3 runs to 14 residues. CDR1 and CDR2 from the germline V gene are SQVTM and ANQGSEA. Trimming removed 6 bases at V and 4 bases at J, with 18 bases between. CDR3 DNA: TGCAGCGTCCCGACAGGCGGGGGTGGCTATGGCTACACCTTC. This encodes CSVPTGGGGYGYTF.

The genes are TRBV29-1 and TRBJ1-2; a weak D match, TRBD1 (6 bases). Germline V gene lookup returns CDR1 SQVTM and CDR2 ANQGSEA. This CDR3 has 14 amino acids. Trimming left V 6 bases short and J 3 bases short, with 17 bases between. The CDR3 DNA is TGCAGCGTGGGAAAGGGGGAGGGAGACTATGGCTACACCTTC. Translating gives CSVGKGEGDYGYTF.

V usage is TRBV7-8 and J usage is TRBJ2-7, with D perhaps matching TRBD1 (6 bases). CDR3 length: 15 residues. V was shortened by 4 bases and J by 9 bases, with 22 bases between the two germline ends. The germline gives CDR1 SGHVS, CDR2 FQNEAQ. The CDR3 here is CASSSVHLGGLGQYF. DNA for the CDR3: TGTGCCAGCAGCTCCGTGCACCTAGGGGGTTTGGGGCAGTACTTC.

This chain's CDR3 is CASGGRPDGNEQFF. CDR3 sequence (DNA): TGTGCCAGCGGAGGTAGGCCGGACGGCAATGAGCAGTTCTTC. The chain recombines TRBV25-1 with TRBJ2-1; D may be TRBD2 (5 bases). The CDR3 has 14 amino acids. With 8 bases removed from V and 6 bases from J, the gap between germline ends came to 17 bases. Germline CDR1 MGHDK, CDR2 SYGVNS.

As DNA, the CDR3 is TGTGCCACCAGCAGAGATCAATTTGGCGGGCCCTACGAGCAGTACTTC. Amino acid sequence: CATSRDQFGGPYEQYF. The rearrangement uses TRBV15 and TRBJ2-7; possibly TRBD2 for D (5 bases). This CDR3 region has 16 residues. Deletions cut 0 bases from V and 2 bases from J, with 14 bases between. CDR1 and CDR2 (germline): LNHNV, YYDKDF (reference sequence).